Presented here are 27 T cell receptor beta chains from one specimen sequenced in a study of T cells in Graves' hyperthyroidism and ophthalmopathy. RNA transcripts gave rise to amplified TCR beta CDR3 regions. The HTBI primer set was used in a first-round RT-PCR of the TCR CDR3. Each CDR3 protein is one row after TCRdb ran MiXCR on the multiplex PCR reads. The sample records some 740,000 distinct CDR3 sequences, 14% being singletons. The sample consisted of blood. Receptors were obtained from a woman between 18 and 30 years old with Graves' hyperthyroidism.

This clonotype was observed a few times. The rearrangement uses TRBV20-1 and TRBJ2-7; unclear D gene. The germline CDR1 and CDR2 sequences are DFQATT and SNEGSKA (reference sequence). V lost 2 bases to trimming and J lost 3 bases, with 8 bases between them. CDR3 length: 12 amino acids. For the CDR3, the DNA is TGCAGTGCTAGAATAAAGGGCTACGAGCAGTACTTC. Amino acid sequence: CSARIKGYEQYF.

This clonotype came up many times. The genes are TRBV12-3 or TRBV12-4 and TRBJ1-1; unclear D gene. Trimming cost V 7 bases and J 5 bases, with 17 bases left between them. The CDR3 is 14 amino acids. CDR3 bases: TGTGCCAGCACCCAGGTGGTCGCGGGGACTGAAGCTTTCTTT. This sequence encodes CASTQVVAGTEAFF.

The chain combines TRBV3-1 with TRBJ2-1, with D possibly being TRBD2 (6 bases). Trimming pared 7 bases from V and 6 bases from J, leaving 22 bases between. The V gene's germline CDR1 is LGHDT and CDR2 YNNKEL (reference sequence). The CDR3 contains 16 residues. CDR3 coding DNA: TGTGCCAGCACCCAGTTCGACGGGAGAGCGATCAATGAGCAGTTCTTC. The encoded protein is CASTQFDGRAINEQFF.

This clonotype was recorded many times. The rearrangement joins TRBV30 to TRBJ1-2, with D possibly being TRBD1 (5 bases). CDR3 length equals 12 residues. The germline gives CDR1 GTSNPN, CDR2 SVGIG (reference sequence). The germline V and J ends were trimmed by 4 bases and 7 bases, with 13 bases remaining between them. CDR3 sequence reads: CAWKGHNRGYTF. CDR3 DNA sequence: TGTGCCTGGAAGGGGCATAATCGTGGCTACACCTTC. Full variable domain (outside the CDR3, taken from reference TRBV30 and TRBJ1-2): SQTIHQWPATLVQPVGSPLSLECTVEGTSNPNLYWYRQAAGRGLQLLFYSVGIGQISSEVPQNLSASRPQDRQFILSSKKLLLSDSGFYLCAWKGHNRGYTFGSGTRLTVV.

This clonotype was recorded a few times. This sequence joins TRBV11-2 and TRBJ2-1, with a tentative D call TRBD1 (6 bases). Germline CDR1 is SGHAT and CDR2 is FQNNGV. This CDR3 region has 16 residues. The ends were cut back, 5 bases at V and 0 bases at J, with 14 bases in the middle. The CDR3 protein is CASSKGDRFSYNEQFF. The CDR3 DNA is TGTGCCAGCAGCAAAGGAGACAGGTTCTCCTACAATGAGCAGTTCTTC.

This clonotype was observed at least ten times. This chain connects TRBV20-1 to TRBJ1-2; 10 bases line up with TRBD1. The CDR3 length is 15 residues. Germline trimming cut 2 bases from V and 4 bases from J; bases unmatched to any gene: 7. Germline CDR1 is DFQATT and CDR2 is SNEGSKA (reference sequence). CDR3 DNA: TGCAGTGCTAGACGACGGGACAGGGGCGGCTATGGCTACACCTTC. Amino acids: CSARRRDRGGYGYTF.

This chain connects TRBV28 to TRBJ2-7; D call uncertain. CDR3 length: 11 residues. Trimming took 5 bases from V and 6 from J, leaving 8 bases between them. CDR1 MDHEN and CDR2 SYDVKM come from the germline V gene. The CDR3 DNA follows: TGTGCCAGCAGTGATAACAGCGAGCAGTACTTC. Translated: CASSDNSEQYF.

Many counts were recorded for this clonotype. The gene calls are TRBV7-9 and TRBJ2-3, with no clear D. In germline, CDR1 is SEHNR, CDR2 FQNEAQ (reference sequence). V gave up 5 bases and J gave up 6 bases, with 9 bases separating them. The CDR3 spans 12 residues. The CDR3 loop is CASSPSVDTQYF. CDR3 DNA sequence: TGTGCCAGCAGCCCGTCCGTGGATACGCAGTATTTT.

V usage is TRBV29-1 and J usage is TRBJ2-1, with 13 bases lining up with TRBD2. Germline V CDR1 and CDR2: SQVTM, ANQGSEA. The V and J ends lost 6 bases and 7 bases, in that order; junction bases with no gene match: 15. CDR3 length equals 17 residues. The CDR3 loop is CSVAGTSGIWSTNEQFF. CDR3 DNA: TGCAGCGTCGCGGGGACTAGCGGGATTTGGTCGACAAATGAGCAGTTCTTC.

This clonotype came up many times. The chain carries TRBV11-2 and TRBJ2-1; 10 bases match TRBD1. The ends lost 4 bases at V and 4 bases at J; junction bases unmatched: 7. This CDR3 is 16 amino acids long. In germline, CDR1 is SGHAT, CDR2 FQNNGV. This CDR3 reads CASSSRWTGGYNEQFF. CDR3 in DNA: TGTGCCAGCAGCTCAAGGTGGACAGGGGGTTACAATGAGCAGTTCTTC.

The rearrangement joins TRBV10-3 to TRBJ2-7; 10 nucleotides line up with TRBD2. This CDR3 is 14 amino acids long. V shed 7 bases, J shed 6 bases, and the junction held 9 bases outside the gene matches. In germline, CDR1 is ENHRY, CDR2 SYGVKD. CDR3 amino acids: CAIKGASGSGEQYF. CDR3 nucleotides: TGTGCCATCAAGGGGGCTAGCGGGAGTGGCGAGCAGTACTTC.

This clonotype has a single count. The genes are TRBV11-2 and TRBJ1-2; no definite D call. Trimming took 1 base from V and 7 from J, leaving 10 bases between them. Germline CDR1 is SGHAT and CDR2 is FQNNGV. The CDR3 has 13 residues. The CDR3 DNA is TGTGCCAGCAGCTTAGCGGTACGGGCTGGCTACACCTTC. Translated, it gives CASSLAVRAGYTF.

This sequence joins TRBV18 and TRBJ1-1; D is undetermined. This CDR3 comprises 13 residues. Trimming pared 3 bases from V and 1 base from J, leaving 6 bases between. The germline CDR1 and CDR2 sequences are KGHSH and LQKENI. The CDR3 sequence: CASSPLENTEAFF. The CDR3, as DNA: TGTGCCAGCTCACCCCTGGAGAACACTGAAGCTTTCTTT.

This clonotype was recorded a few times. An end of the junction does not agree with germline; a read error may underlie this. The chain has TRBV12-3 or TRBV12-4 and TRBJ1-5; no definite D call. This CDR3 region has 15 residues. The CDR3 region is CASSSRPYSDQPQHF. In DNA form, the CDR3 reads TGTGCCAGCAGTTCCAGACCCTATAGCGATCAGCCCCAGCATTTT.

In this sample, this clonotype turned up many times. CDR3 coding DNA: TGTGCCAGCAGGTATGGGACTAGCGGACCCTACGAGCAGTACTTC. This gives the protein CASRYGTSGPYEQYF. J is TRBJ2-7 and V is TRBV2, with 11 bases fitting TRBD2. This CDR3 comprises 15 residues. Unmatched junction bases numbered 6, after V lost 6 bases and J lost 2 bases. The germline gives CDR1 SNHLY, CDR2 FYNNEI.

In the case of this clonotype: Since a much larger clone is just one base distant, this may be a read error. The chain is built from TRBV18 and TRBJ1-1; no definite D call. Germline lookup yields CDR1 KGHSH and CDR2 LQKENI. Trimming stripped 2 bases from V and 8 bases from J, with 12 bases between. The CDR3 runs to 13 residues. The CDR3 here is CASSPETTAEAFF. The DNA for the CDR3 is TGTGCCAGCTCACCAGAGACCACAGCCGAAGCTTTCTTT. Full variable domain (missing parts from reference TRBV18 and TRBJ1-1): NAGVMQNPRHLVRRRGQEARLRCSPMKGHSHVYWYRQLPEEGLKFMVYLQKENIIDESGMPKERFSAEFPKEGPSILRIQQVVRGDSAAYFCASSPETTAEAFFGQGTRLTVV.

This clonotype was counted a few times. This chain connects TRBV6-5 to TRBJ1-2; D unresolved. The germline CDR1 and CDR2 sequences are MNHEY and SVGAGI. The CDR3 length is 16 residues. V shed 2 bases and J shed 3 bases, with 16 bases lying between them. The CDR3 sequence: CASSYNLNMFHYGYTF. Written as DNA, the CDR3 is TGTGCCAGCAGTTACAACCTGAACATGTTTCACTATGGCTACACCTTC.

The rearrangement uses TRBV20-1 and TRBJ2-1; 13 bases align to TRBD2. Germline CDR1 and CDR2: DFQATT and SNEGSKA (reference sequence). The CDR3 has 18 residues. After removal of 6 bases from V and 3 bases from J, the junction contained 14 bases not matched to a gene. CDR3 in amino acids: CSASDRDGLAGVYNEQFF. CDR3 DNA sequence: TGCAGTGCGTCGGACAGGGACGGACTAGCGGGAGTCTACAATGAGCAGTTCTTC.

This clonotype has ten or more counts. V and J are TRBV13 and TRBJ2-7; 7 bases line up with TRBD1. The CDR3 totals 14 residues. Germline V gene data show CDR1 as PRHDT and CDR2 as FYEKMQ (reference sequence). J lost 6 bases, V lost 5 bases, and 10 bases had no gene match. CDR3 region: CASSLTGRSVEQYF. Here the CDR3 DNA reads TGTGCCAGCAGCCTGACAGGGCGGTCTGTCGAGCAGTACTTC.

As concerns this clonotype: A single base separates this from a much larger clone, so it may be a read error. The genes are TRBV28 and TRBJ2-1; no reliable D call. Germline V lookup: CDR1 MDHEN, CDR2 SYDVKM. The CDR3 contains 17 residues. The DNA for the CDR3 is TGTGCCAGCAGTTTTATAAGCATCAGTAGCTCCTACAATGAGCAGCTCTTC. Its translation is CASSFISISSSYNEQLF.

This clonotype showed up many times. The CDR3 DNA is TGCGCCAGCAGCACAAATACGGGACAGTCACACCATTCACCCCTCCACTTT. This sequence encodes CASSTNTGQSHHSPLHF. The J gene is TRBJ1-6, the V gene TRBV5-1; TRBD1 agrees at 7 bases. The CDR3 is 17 amino acids. Unmatched junction bases numbered 15, after V lost 4 bases and J lost 8 bases. The germline V gene has CDR1 SGHRS and CDR2 YFSETQ.

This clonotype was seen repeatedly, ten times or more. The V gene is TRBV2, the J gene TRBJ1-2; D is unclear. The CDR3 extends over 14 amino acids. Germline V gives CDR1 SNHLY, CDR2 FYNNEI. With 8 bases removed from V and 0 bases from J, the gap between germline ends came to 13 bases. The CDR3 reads CASLYEITNYGYTF. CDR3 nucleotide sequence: TGTGCCAGCCTATATGAAATCACTAACTATGGCTACACCTTC.

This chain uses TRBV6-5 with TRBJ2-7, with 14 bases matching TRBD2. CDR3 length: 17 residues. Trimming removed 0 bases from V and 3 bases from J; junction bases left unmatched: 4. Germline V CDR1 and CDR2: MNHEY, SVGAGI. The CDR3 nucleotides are TGTGCCAGCAGTTACTCGGGACTAGCGGGAGATAGCTACGAGCAGTACTTC. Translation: CASSYSGLAGDSYEQYF.

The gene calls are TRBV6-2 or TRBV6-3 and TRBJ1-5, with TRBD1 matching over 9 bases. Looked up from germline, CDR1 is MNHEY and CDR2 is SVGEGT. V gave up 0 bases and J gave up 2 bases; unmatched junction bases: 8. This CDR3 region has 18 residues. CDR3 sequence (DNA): TGTGCCAGCAGTTACTCAGGGACAGGGCCCCCGGGCAATCAGCCCCAGCATTTT. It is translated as CASSYSGTGPPGNQPQHF.

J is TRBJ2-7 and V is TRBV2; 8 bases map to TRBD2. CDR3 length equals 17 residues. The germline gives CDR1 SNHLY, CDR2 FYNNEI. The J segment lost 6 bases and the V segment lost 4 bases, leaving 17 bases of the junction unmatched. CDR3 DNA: TGTGCCAGCAGTGCACCCCGGCTTGGTGCGGGGGGTCGCGAGCAGTACTTC. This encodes CASSAPRLGAGGREQYF.

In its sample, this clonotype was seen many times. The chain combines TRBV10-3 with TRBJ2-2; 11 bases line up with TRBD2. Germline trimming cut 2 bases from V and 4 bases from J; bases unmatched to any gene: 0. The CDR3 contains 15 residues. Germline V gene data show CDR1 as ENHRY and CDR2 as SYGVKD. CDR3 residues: CAISETSGSTGELFF. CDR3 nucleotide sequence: TGTGCCATCAGTGAGACTAGCGGGAGCACCGGGGAGCTGTTTTTT.

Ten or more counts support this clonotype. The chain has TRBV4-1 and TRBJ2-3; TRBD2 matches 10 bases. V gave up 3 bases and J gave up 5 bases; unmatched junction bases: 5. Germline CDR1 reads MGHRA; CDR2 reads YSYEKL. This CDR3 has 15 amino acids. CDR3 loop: CASSHRLAGEDTQYF. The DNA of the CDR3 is TGCGCCAGCAGCCACCGCCTAGCGGGAGAAGATACGCAGTATTTT.